Shown below are 4 T cell receptor beta chains from a single sample sequenced in a study of T-cell reconstitution after alpha-beta-depleted transplantation in children. Unique molecular identifiers were incorporated into the prepared TCRbeta library. Using its own MiXCR run on the PCR reads, TCRdb lists one record per CDR3 protein. The data hold 600,000 to 700,000 distinct CDR3 sequences, with roughly 13% observed a single time. Sequences were derived from PBMCs, sampled before TCRalphabeta/CD19-depleted stem cell transplant. These receptors came from a girl aged 2-9 years with congenital amegakaryocytic thrombocytopenia, due to receive a stem cell transplant.

This clonotype was observed a handful of times. This chain links TRBV6-2 or TRBV6-3 with TRBJ2-5; TRBD2 is a possible D gene (6 bases). This CDR3 comprises 14 residues. Germline CDR1 MNHEY, CDR2 SVGEGT. Trimming left V 2 bases short and J 6 bases short, with 13 bases between. CDR3 sequence reads: CASSYEFAGQTQYF. The CDR3 coding sequence is TGTGCCAGCAGTTACGAGTTCGCGGGACAGACCCAGTACTTC.

This rearrangement joins TRBV12-3 or TRBV12-4 to TRBJ2-7, with a weak D call TRBD1 (6 bases). V lost 4 bases, J lost 6 bases, and 13 bases lay in between. The CDR3 extends over 13 amino acids. Here the CDR3 reads CASSSYRVGEQYF. The CDR3 DNA reads as TGTGCCAGCAGTTCATACAGGGTCGGCGAGCAGTACTTC.

The chain has TRBV12-3 or TRBV12-4 and TRBJ2-1, with 11 bases lining up with TRBD2. V was clipped by 7 bases and J by 3 bases; unmatched bases: 14. The CDR3 covers 18 residues. In DNA, the CDR3 is TGTGCCAGCAACCCGGCTAGCGGGAGGAGTCCTTACTACAATGAGCAGTTCTTC. Its translation: CASNPASGRSPYYNEQFF.

This clonotype was detected many times. The rearrangement joins TRBV9 to TRBJ2-1, with 11 bases that match TRBD2. The CDR3 is 17 residues long. V shed 0 bases and J 0 bases; nucleotides not matched to a gene: 2. Germline V CDR1 and CDR2: SGDLS, YYNGEE. In DNA, the CDR3 is TGTGCCAGCAGCGTAGACGGACTAGCGGGCTCCTACAATGAGCAGTTCTTC. Protein sequence: CASSVDGLAGSYNEQFF.